In this sample, the clone carrying this TCR beta chain turned up a few times. The sample originates from a study of early T cells in non-severe SARS-CoV-2 infection. V was pared by 9 bases and J by 2 bases, with 10 bases between. Germline V gene data show CDR1 as MNHEY and CDR2 as SVGEGT. The CDR3 sequence is 12 residues long. One entry per CDR3 protein results from TCRdb running MiXCR on the 5' RACE reads. The sample consists of about 37,000 distinct CDR3 sequences, 7.9% of them appearing once. The source of this sequence is an adult who was a healthcare worker with PCR-confirmed SARS-CoV-2 infection or an uninfected control (not recorded which). This sequence joins TRBV6-2 or TRBV6-3 and TRBJ1-1; tentatively, D is TRBD1 (5 bases). The input for sequencing was whole blood, taken at baseline. CDR3 coding DNA: TGTGCCAGTAGGACATACAACACTGAAGCTTTCTTT. Its translation: CASRTYNTEAFF.